These 27 T cell receptor beta chains share one sample of origin, sequenced in a study of blood T cell repertoires in COVID-19. Libraries were prepared by immunoSEQ multiplex PCR; TCRdb keeps only in-frame clonotypes and omits some of them. Counted here are about 65,000 clones, approximately 78% occurring once; the ten biggest clones make up approximately 15%. Sequences were obtained from peripheral blood. These receptors were obtained from a man older than 75 with acute or convalescent COVID-19.

The V and J genes are TRBV12-5 and TRBJ2-7; the D is unclear. The CDR3 runs to 13 residues. Germline values: CDR1 LGHNT, CDR2 FRNRAP. V lost 3 bases to trimming and J lost 0 bases, with 6 bases between them. The CDR3 sequence: CASGFLSSYEQYF. CDR3 sequence (DNA): TGTGCTAGTGGTTTTCTGAGCTCCTACGAGCAGTACTTC.

The genes are TRBV18 and TRBJ2-2, with TRBD1 as a possible D gene (5 bases). The CDR3 extends over 12 amino acids. V was cut by 3 bases and J by 7 bases, with 6 bases left in between. Per germline, CDR1 KGHSH and CDR2 LQKENI. CDR3 coding DNA: TGTGCCAGCTCACCTCAGGGCGGGGAGCTGTTTTTT. Amino acids: CASSPQGGELFF.

The rearrangement links TRBV6-1 to TRBJ2-1; perhaps TRBD2 as D (6 bases). The V and J ends lost 2 bases and 9 bases respectively, with 17 bases between them. The CDR3 is made up of 15 amino acids. Germline V gene sequence: CDR1 MNHNS, CDR2 SASEGT. CDR3 sequence: CASSEMEASRGEQFF. Here the CDR3 DNA reads TGTGCCAGCAGTGAAATGGAGGCGTCGCGGGGTGAGCAGTTCTTC.

The chain is built from TRBV6-1 and TRBJ1-2, with D tentatively TRBD1 (6 bases). Germline CDR1 and CDR2: MNHNS and SASEGT. This CDR3 is 14 amino acids long. Trimming stripped 3 bases from V and 8 bases from J, with 16 bases between. CDR3 sequence reads: CASSDRRDTWGYTF. Here the CDR3 DNA reads TGTGCCAGCAGTGATCGTAGGGACACTTGGGGCTACACCTTC.

The chain carries TRBV29-1 and TRBJ1-4; possible D gene TRBD1, 5 bases. Trimming left V 2 bases short and J 4 bases short, with 23 bases between. The CDR3 sequence is 18 residues long. Germline V CDR1 and CDR2: SQVTM, ANQGSEA. CDR3 region: CSVECQRPELGDNEKLFF. The CDR3 coding sequence is TGCAGCGTTGAATGTCAGCGACCTGAGTTAGGGGATAATGAAAAACTGTTTTTT.

V and J are TRBV3-1 (or the pseudogene TRBV3-2) and TRBJ1-4; D is ambiguous. The V end was cut by 1 base, the J end by 0 bases, with 9 bases between. Germline V lookup: CDR1 LGHDT, CDR2 YNNKEL (reference sequence). This CDR3 comprises 16 residues. CDR3 amino acids: CASSQVGSATNEKLFF. The CDR3 nucleotides read TGTGCCAGCAGCCAAGTTGGCTCTGCAACTAATGAAAAACTGTTTTTT.

This clone was recorded once. V is TRBV5-1 and J is TRBJ2-1, with 8 nucleotides matching TRBD1. There are 14 residues in the CDR3. The germline V gene encodes CDR1 SGHRS and CDR2 YFSETQ. J gave up 9 bases and V 3 bases, and 8 bases lay outside the gene matches. The CDR3 loop reads CASSSRDRSGEQFF. DNA of the CDR3: TGCGCCAGCAGCTCCCGGGACAGGTCGGGTGAGCAGTTCTTC.

CDR3 region: CAISEPGQGAPSPGALHF. The DNA for the CDR3 is TGTGCCATCAGTGAGCCGGGACAGGGGGCTCCCTCGCCGGGGGCCCTCCACTTT. The rearrangement joins TRBV10-3 to TRBJ1-6; 12 positions agree with TRBD1. V gave up 2 bases and J gave up 14 bases; unmatched junction bases: 16. Germline V gives CDR1 ENHRY, CDR2 SYGVKD. The CDR3 runs 18 residues.

The gene calls are TRBV5-5 and TRBJ1-4; 12 bases match TRBD1. There are 19 residues in the CDR3. V trimming: 0 bases; J trimming: 8 bases; junction bases outside the gene matches: 14. The germline gives CDR1 SGHKS, CDR2 YYEKEE (reference sequence). CDR3 sequence reads: CASSLAPGQGAVSREKLFF. The CDR3 DNA reads TGTGCCAGCAGCTTGGCCCCGGGACAGGGGGCAGTATCTAGGGAAAAACTGTTTTTT.

The gene calls are TRBV30 and TRBJ2-5, with 7 bases matching TRBD2. The CDR3 totals 14 residues. In germline, CDR1 is GTSNPN, CDR2 SVGIG (reference sequence). The V segment lost 2 bases and the J segment 1 base; nucleotides outside the gene matches: 4. CDR3 loop: CAWSRGVGQETQYF. Written as DNA, the CDR3 is TGTGCCTGGAGTCGGGGGGTAGGCCAAGAGACCCAGTACTTC. Together with reference TRBV30 and TRBJ2-5, the CDR3 gives the full variable domain: SQTIHQWPATLVQPVGSPLSLECTVEGTSNPNLYWYRQAAGRGLQLLFYSVGIGQISSEVPQNLSASRPQDRQFILSSKKLLLSDSGFYLCAWSRGVGQETQYFGPGTRLLVL.

The chain joins TRBV5-1 to TRBJ2-2; D call uncertain. The CDR3 is 13 residues long. Germline CDR1 SGHRS, CDR2 YFSETQ. V dropped 0 bases and J dropped 4 bases, with 4 bases sitting between them. This CDR3 reads CASSLVSTGELFF. The CDR3 coding sequence is TGCGCCAGCAGCTTGGTTAGCACCGGGGAGCTGTTTTTT. Complete variable domain (other parts from reference TRBV5-1 and TRBJ2-2): KAGVTQTPRYLIKTRGQQVTLSCSPISGHRSVSWYQQTPGQGLQFLFEYFSETQRNKGNFPGRFSGRQFSNSRSEMNVSTLELGDSALYLCASSLVSTGELFFGEGSRLTVL.

This clone was picked up one time. The chain combines TRBV2 with TRBJ1-2, with 8 bases matching TRBD1. Germline loops: CDR1 SNHLY, CDR2 FYNNEI. V shed 4 bases and J 6 bases; nucleotides not matched to a gene: 13. The CDR3 is 16 residues long. The CDR3: CASSADRGQPGDGYTF. Here the CDR3 DNA reads TGTGCCAGCAGTGCAGACAGGGGCCAGCCCGGGGATGGCTACACCTTC.

This clone was detected only once. V usage is TRBV3-1 (or the pseudogene TRBV3-2) and J usage is TRBJ1-2, with D unclear. CDR1 is LGHDT and CDR2 is YNNKEL in the germline V gene (reference sequence). This CDR3 is 17 amino acids long. The V and J ends lost 0 bases and 4 bases respectively, with 18 bases between them. The CDR3 region has the DNA TGTGCCAGCAGCCAAGATGAAGGCGAAGGAGTCCTCTATGGCTACACCTTC. Protein sequence: CASSQDEGEGVLYGYTF.

The table lists this clone with a few counts. The V gene is TRBV4-1, the J gene TRBJ2-7; 11 bases match TRBD2. V dropped 0 bases and J dropped 0; count of bases not matched to a gene: 7. The CDR3 runs 18 residues. CDR1 and CDR2 from the germline V gene are MGHRA and YSYEKL. The CDR3 is CASSQDGALAGGSYEQYF. The CDR3 region has the DNA TGCGCCAGCAGCCAAGATGGAGCTCTAGCGGGGGGCTCCTACGAGCAGTACTTC.

The chain employs TRBV2 and TRBJ2-5; 8 positions match TRBD2. Germline V lookup: CDR1 SNHLY, CDR2 FYNNEI. The J segment lost 5 bases and the V segment lost 8 bases, leaving 10 bases of the junction unmatched. The CDR3 covers 14 residues. CDR3 sequence (DNA): TGTGCCAGCCGCCAATCTCCGGGAGGGGAGACCCAGTACTTC. Residues: CASRQSPGGETQYF.

The chain employs TRBV3-1 (or the pseudogene TRBV3-2) and TRBJ2-5; TRBD2 agrees at 9 bases. The germline V gene encodes CDR1 LGHDT and CDR2 YNNKEL (reference sequence). The CDR3 is made up of 16 amino acids. The V gene end was trimmed by 4 bases and the J gene end by 5 bases; junction bases not matched to a gene: 11. CDR3 DNA: TGTGCCAGCAGCCTAGACGCGGGGAGCGGGGGGGAGACCCAGTACTTC. This gives the protein CASSLDAGSGGETQYF.

The chain is built from TRBV5-1 and TRBJ2-5; D gene uncertain. Germline V gives CDR1 SGHRS, CDR2 YFSETQ. V was shortened by 4 bases and J by 1 base, with 17 bases between the two germline ends. This CDR3 has 16 amino acids. The DNA for the CDR3 is TGCGCCAGCAGCGTAGCAGATTTATTGCTCCAAGAGACCCAGTACTTC. This translates into CASSVADLLLQETQYF.

The CDR3 DNA is TGTGCCAGCAGCTCTGACAGGGGAGTCACTGAAGCTTTCTTT. The encoded protein is CASSSDRGVTEAFF. V and J are TRBV7-2 and TRBJ1-1; 8 bases match TRBD1. Trimming at V came to 4 bases and at J to 4 bases, leaving 5 bases not matched to a gene. Germline CDR1 SGHTA, CDR2 FQGNSA. CDR3 length: 14 residues.

The chain recombines TRBV6-5 with TRBJ1-1, with 7 bases matching TRBD1. The J segment lost 7 bases and the V segment lost 4 bases, leaving 15 bases of the junction unmatched. Germline loops: CDR1 MNHEY, CDR2 SVGAGI. CDR3 length equals 16 residues. This CDR3 reads CASSSKDRFPGGEAFF. CDR3 in DNA: TGTGCCAGCAGTTCAAAGGACAGGTTCCCTGGAGGTGAAGCTTTCTTT.

The sample holds a few counts of this clone. The gene calls are TRBV11-3 and TRBJ1-5, with D possibly TRBD1 on 6 matching bases. This CDR3 contains 17 residues. Trimming took 1 base from V and 1 from J, leaving 14 bases between them. Germline V gene data show CDR1 as SGHNT and CDR2 as YENEEA. In nucleotides, the CDR3 is TGTGCCAGCAGCTTAGTGGCAGGGGCATTGAGCAATCAGCCCCAGCATTTT. It specifies CASSLVAGALSNQPQHF.

V usage is TRBV7-9 and J usage is TRBJ2-3; unclear D gene. The CDR3 is 12 amino acids. Germline lookup yields CDR1 SEHNR and CDR2 FQNEAQ (reference sequence). Between the trimmed V and J ends, which lost 4 bases and 1 base, there was a span of 3 bases. The CDR3 is CASSSGTDTQYF. Here the CDR3 DNA reads TGTGCCAGCAGCTCTGGCACAGATACGCAGTATTTT.

CDR3 coding DNA: TGTGCCAGCTCACCACTGGCAGAGGCCTACGAGCAGTACTTC. It yields the protein CASSPLAEAYEQYF. The genes are TRBV18 and TRBJ2-7; D not resolved. Germline CDR1 is KGHSH and CDR2 is LQKENI. This CDR3 contains 14 residues. V was shortened by 1 base and J by 2 bases, with 9 bases between the two germline ends. Looking up the rest from reference TRBV18 and TRBJ2-7 gives the full variable domain: NAGVMQNPRHLVRRRGQEARLRCSPMKGHSHVYWYRQLPEEGLKFMVYLQKENIIDESGMPKERFSAEFPKEGPSILRIQQVVRGDSAAYFCASSPLAEAYEQYFGPGTRLTVT.

In this sample, this clone turned up a few times. The chain combines TRBV11-2 with TRBJ1-1; 8 bases agree with TRBD1. The germline gives CDR1 SGHAT, CDR2 FQNNGV. The CDR3 totals 13 residues. V gave up 2 bases and J gave up 5 bases; unmatched junction bases: 1. The CDR3 sequence: CASSLTGGTEAFF. In DNA form, the CDR3 reads TGTGCCAGCAGCTTAACAGGGGGAACTGAAGCTTTCTTT.

The chain combines TRBV28 with TRBJ1-2, with a possible D match to TRBD1 (6 bases). The CDR3 is made up of 13 amino acids. Germline loops: CDR1 MDHEN, CDR2 SYDVKM. V was clipped by 7 bases and J by 4 bases, with 13 bases between them. As DNA, the CDR3 is TGTGCCAGCACTGTGCCAGGGGTCTATGGCTACACCTTC. It is translated as CASTVPGVYGYTF.

This chain links TRBV2 with TRBJ2-7; D might be TRBD2 (5 bases). The germline CDR1 and CDR2 sequences are SNHLY and FYNNEI. The CDR3 has 14 residues. Trimming pared 4 bases from V and 0 bases from J, leaving 10 bases between. This chain's CDR3 is CASSGSGISYEQYF. CDR3 bases: TGTGCCAGCAGTGGCTCGGGAATCTCCTACGAGCAGTACTTC.

This chain's CDR3 is CASSLPGLGTDTQYF. CDR3 DNA sequence: TGTGCCAGCAGCTTACCGGGACTAGGCACAGATACGCAGTATTTT. The chain employs TRBV11-2 and TRBJ2-3; 8 bases are a match to TRBD2. The CDR3 contains 15 residues. Germline CDR1 SGHAT, CDR2 FQNNGV. V shed 2 bases and J 1 base; nucleotides not matched to a gene: 2.

This rearrangement joins TRBV29-1 to TRBJ1-1; tentatively, D is TRBD1 (5 bases). V was clipped by 8 bases and J by 0 bases, with 13 bases between them. This CDR3 is built from 13 residues. CDR1 is SQVTM, CDR2 ANQGSEA, per germline. The CDR3 region is CSFVGEVNTEAFF. CDR3 in DNA: TGCAGCTTTGTGGGGGAGGTGAACACTGAAGCTTTCTTT.